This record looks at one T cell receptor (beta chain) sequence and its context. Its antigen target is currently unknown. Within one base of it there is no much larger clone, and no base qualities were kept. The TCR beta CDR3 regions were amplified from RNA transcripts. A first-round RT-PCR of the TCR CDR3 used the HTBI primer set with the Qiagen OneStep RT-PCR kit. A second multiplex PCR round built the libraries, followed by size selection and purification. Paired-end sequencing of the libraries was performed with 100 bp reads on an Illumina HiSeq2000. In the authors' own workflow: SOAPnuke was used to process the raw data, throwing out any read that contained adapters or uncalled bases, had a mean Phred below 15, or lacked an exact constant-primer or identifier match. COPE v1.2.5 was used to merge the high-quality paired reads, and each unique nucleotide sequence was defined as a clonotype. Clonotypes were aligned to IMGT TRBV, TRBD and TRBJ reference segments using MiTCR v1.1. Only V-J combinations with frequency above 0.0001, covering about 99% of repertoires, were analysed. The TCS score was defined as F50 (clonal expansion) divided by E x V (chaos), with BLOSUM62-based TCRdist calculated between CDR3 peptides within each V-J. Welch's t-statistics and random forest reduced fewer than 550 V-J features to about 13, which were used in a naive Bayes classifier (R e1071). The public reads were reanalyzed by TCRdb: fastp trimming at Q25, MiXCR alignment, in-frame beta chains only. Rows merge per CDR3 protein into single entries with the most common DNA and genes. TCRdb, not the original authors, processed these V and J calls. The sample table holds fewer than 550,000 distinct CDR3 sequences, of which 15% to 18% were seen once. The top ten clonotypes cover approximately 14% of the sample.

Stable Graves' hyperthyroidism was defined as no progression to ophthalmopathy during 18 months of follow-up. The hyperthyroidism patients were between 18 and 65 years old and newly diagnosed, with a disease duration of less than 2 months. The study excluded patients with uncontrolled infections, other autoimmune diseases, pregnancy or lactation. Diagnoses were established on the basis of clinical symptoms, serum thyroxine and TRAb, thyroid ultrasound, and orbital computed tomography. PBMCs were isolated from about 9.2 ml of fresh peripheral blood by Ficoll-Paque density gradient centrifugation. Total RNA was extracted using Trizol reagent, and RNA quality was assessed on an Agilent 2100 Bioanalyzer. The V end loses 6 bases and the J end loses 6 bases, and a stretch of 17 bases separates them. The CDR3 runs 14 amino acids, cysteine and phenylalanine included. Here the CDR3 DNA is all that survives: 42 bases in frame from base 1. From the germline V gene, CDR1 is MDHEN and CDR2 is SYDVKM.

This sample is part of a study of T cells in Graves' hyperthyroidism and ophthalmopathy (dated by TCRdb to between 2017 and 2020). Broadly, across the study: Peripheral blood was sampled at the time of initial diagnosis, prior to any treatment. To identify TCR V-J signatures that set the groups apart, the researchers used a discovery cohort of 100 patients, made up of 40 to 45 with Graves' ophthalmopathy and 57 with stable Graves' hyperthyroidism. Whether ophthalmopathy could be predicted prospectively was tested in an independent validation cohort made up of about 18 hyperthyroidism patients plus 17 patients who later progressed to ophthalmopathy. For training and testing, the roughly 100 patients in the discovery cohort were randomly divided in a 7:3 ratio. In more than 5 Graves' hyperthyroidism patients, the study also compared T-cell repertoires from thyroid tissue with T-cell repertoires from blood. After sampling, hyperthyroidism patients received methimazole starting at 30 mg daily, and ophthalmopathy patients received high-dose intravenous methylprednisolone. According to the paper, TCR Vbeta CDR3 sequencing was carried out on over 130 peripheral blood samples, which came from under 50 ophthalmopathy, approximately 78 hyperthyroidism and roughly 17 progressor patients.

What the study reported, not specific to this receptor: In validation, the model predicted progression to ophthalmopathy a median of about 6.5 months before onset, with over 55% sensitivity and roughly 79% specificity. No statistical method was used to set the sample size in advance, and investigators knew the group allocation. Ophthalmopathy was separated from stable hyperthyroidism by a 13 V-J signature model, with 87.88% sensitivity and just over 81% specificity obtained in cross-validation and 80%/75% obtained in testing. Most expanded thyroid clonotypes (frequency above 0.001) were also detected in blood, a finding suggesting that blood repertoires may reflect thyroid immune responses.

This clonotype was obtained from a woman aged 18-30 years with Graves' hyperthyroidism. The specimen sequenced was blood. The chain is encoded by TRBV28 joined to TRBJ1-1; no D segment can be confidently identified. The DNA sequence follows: TGTGCCAGCAGCCCCATGGGCGGAATGTCTGAAGCTTTCTTT. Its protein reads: CASSPMGGMSEAFF.